These 9 T cell receptor beta chains came from one sample sequenced in a study of blood T cell repertoires in COVID-19. This table comes from immunoSEQ multiplex PCR, and its TCRdb copy is limited to in-frame clones, with some not included. The sample gives approximately 170,000 clones, about four fifths of which show up once; roughly 1.9% is in the top ten. Sequencing was performed on peripheral blood. Every receptor here comes from a woman of 80 years or more with acute or convalescent COVID-19.

The chain employs TRBV5-1 and TRBJ2-1; 7 nucleotides match TRBD2. V was pared by 4 bases and J by 1 base, with 5 bases of the junction left unmatched. Germline V gene data show CDR1 as SGHRS and CDR2 as YFSETQ. The CDR3 is 15 residues long. The CDR3, as DNA: TGCGCCAGCAGCCCGGGGGACTATTCCTACAATGAGCAGTTCTTC. It is translated as CASSPGDYSYNEQFF.

The rearrangement uses TRBV28 and TRBJ1-2; D call uncertain. Trimming removed 4 bases from V and 8 bases from J, with 8 bases in between. Germline CDR1 MDHEN, CDR2 SYDVKM. The CDR3 is 11 amino acids. The CDR3 region is CASSSHLGYTF. CDR3 nucleotides: TGTGCCAGCAGTTCCCACTTAGGCTACACCTTC.

The chain is built from TRBV18 and TRBJ2-6; 7 nucleotides agree with TRBD1. V shed 4 bases and J 0 bases; nucleotides not matched to a gene: 9. This CDR3 is built from 18 residues. CDR1 is KGHSH, CDR2 LQKENI, per germline. The CDR3 bases are TGTGCCAGCTCACTAAGACAGGGAAGTTTCTCTGGGGCCAACGTCCTGACTTTC. Encoded protein: CASSLRQGSFSGANVLTF.

V is TRBV7-2 and J is TRBJ2-7; TRBD2 aligns across 9 bases. The junction had 4 bases not matched to a gene; V was cut back by 0 bases and J by 4 bases. Looked up from germline, CDR1 is SGHTA and CDR2 is FQGNSA. The CDR3 is 15 amino acids. CDR3 DNA: TGTGCCAGCAGCTTAGCGGCTAGCGGGATTTACGAGCAGTACTTC. This codes for CASSLAASGIYEQYF.

The chain couples TRBV5-1 to TRBJ2-5; the match to TRBD2 covers 11 bases. Germline-derived CDR1 and CDR2 are SGHRS and YFSETQ. V dropped 1 base and J dropped 9; count of bases not matched to a gene: 8. This CDR3 region has 15 residues. DNA for the CDR3: TGCGCCAGCAGCTTGAGTAGCGGGGGGGCCCTGGCCCAGTACTTC. Its translation is CASSLSSGGALAQYF.

The V call is TRBV30, the J call TRBJ2-3, with 7 bases lining up with TRBD1. Germline values: CDR1 GTSNPN, CDR2 SVGIG (reference sequence). V lost 1 base, J lost 3 bases, and 10 bases stayed unmatched. The CDR3 contains 16 residues. The chain's CDR3 is CAWSDGHRGVTDTQYF. DNA for the CDR3: TGTGCCTGGAGTGACGGTCACAGGGGTGTGACAGATACGCAGTATTTT.

The chain couples TRBV27 to TRBJ2-2, with D perhaps TRBD2 (5 bases). V was clipped by 2 bases and J by 3 bases, with 13 bases between them. Germline CDR1 is MNHEY and CDR2 is SMNVEV (reference sequence). This CDR3 contains 16 residues. CDR3 DNA: TGTGCCAGCAGTTTAAATATGGGAGTTTACACCGGGGAGCTGTTTTTT. Amino acid sequence: CASSLNMGVYTGELFF.

The sample holds one count of this clone. The chain joins TRBV11-3 to TRBJ2-7; TRBD1 matches at 10 bases. CDR1 is SGHNT, CDR2 YENEEA, per germline. V was pared by 5 bases and J by 4 bases, with 8 bases of the junction left unmatched. The CDR3 has 15 amino acids. CDR3 DNA: TGTGCCAGCAGCCAAGGACAGGGGGAGATTTACGAGCAGTACTTC. It translates to CASSQGQGEIYEQYF.

The chain joins TRBV10-2 to TRBJ1-5; 7 bases align to TRBD1. The length of the CDR3 is 17 residues. J lost 1 base, V lost 6 bases, and 12 bases had no gene match. CDR1 and CDR2 from the germline V gene are WSHSY and SAAADI. The DNA for the CDR3 is TGCGCCAGCAGGGACAGGATGAGGGGTGGGAGCAATCAGCCCCAGCATTTT. This gives the protein CASRDRMRGGSNQPQHF.